This is a list of T cell receptor beta chains from one sample in a study of blood T cell repertoires in COVID-19. Clones were read by immunoSEQ multiplex PCR, and TCRdb kept only the in-frame ones, dropping some. The sample contains 300,000 to 400,000 clones, approximately 91% of which appear only once. Material for sequencing was peripheral blood. These TCRs come from a woman aged 70-85 years with COVID-19, enrolled during active disease. Each CDR3 is given with its conserved first and last residue. D genes are given only for firm matches. Size values are once, few and many counts, or a class for expanded clones, and some rows have none.

V gene	clone size	D gene	J gene	CDR3 protein
TRBV4-2	.	TRBD1	TRBJ1-2	CATSEGDRFYGYTF
TRBV5-1	.	TRBD1	TRBJ1-1	CASRPTGANTEAFF
TRBV14	.	.	TRBJ1-2	CASSRTTRWNYGYTF
TRBV6-5	.	TRBD1	TRBJ2-7	CASSYSSDRVTYEQYF
TRBV27	.	TRBD2	TRBJ2-1	CASSLERGGYNEQFF
TRBV11-2	.	TRBD2	TRBJ2-2	CASSLNGGSNTGELFF
TRBV11-2	.	TRBD1	TRBJ1-2	CASSLVRNRGLYGYTF
TRBV4-3	.	TRBD1	TRBJ1-5	CASSQSRGPNQPQHF
TRBV4-1	.	.	TRBJ2-7	CASSQVGGEQYF
TRBV6-6	.	.	TRBJ1-3	CASSDSRSGNTIYF
TRBV2	.	.	TRBJ1-6	CASSLNSPLHF
TRBV6-6	.	TRBD2	TRBJ2-1	CASNLLAGAGNEQFF
TRBV14	once	.	TRBJ2-7	CASSLGEMWYEQYF
TRBV7-2	.	.	TRBJ2-5	CASSLALEGQETQYF
TRBV2	.	TRBD1	TRBJ1-1	CASTPQGANTEAFF
TRBV5-1	.	TRBD1	TRBJ2-7	CASSAGGGTYEQYF
TRBV3-1/TRBV3-2	.	.	TRBJ1-1	CASTSDTRNTEAFF
TRBV6-1	.	.	TRBJ1-6	CASSEGGVGSPLHF
TRBV3-1/TRBV3-2	once	TRBD1	TRBJ1-2	CASSRTGLNYGYTF
TRBV6-5	.	.	TRBJ2-7	CASDKGDLHEQYF
TRBV5-5	.	.	TRBJ1-6	CASSSGKYNSPLHF
TRBV7-2	.	.	TRBJ1-5	CASSLEGGNQPQHF
TRBV7-9	.	.	TRBJ1-1	CASSLARSEAFF
TRBV19	.	TRBD1	TRBJ1-4	CASSPKLYRTGEEKLFF